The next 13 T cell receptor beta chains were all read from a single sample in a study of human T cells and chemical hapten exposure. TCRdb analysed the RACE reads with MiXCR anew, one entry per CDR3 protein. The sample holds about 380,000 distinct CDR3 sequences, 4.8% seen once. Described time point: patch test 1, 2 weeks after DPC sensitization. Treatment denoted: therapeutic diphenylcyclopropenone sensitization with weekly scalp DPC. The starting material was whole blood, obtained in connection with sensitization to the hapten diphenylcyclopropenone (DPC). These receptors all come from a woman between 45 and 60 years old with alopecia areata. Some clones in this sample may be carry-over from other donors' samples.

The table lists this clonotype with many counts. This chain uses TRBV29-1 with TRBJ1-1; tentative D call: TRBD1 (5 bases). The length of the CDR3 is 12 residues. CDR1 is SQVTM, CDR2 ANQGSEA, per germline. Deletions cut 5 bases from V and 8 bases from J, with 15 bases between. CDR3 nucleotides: TGCAGCGTTCTACTAGGGACCGGGGAAGCTTTCTTT. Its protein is CSVLLGTGEAFF.

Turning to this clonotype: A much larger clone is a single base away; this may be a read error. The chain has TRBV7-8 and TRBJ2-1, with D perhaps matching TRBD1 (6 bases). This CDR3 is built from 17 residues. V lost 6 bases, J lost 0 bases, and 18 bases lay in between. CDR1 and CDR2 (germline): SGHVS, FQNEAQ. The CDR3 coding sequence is TGTGCCAGCAGTCCTCGCCAGGACAGAAGCTCCTACAATGAGCAGTTCTTC. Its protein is CASSPRQDRSSYNEQFF.

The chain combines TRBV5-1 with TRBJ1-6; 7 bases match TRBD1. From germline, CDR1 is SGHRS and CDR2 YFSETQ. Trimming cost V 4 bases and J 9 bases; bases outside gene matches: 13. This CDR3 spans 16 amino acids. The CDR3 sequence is CASSPDEGGKASPLHF. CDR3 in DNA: TGCGCCAGCAGCCCCGATGAAGGGGGCAAGGCTTCACCCCTCCACTTT.

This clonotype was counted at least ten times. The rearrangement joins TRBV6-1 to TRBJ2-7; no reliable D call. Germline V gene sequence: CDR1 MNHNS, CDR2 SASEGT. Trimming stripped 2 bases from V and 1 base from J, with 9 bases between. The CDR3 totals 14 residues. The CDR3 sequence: CASSEILSSYEQYF. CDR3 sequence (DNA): TGTGCCAGCAGTGAAATTCTTTCTTCCTACGAGCAGTACTTC.

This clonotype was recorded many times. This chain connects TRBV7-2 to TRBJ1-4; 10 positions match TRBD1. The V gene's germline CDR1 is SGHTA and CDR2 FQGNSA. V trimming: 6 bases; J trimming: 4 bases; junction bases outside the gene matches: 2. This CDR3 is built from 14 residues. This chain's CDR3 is CASRRDRGNEKLFF. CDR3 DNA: TGTGCCAGCAGGAGGGACAGGGGTAATGAAAAACTGTTTTTT.

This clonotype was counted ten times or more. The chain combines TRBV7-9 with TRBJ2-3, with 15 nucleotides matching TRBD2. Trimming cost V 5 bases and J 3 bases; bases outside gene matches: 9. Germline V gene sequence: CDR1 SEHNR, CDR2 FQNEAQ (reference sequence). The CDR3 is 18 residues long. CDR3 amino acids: CASSPRTSGRGGTDTQYF. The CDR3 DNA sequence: TGTGCCAGCAGCCCGCGGACTAGCGGGAGGGGGGGGACAGATACGCAGTATTTT.

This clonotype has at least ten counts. The CDR3 DNA reads TGTGCCAGCAGCAAGGGGAGAGGGCTAGCGGGGATCTACGAGCAGTACTTC. Translated: CASSKGRGLAGIYEQYF. J is TRBJ2-7 and V is TRBV21-1; TRBD2 is taken as the D call from the table, unchecked against the DNA. TRBV21-1 is annotated as a pseudogene. The CDR3 length is 17 residues.

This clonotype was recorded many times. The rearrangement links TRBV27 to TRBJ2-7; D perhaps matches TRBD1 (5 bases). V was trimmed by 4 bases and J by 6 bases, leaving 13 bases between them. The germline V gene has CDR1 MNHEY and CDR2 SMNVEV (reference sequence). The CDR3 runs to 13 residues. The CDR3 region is CASSYQGMSEQYF. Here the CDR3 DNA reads TGTGCCAGCAGTTATCAGGGCATGAGCGAGCAGTACTTC.

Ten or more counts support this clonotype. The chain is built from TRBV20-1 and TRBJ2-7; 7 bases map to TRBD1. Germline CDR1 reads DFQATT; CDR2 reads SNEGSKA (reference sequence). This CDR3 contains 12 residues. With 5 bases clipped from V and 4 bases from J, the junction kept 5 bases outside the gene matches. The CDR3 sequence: CSAELQGYEQYF. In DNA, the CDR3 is TGCAGTGCTGAACTACAGGGGTACGAGCAGTACTTC.

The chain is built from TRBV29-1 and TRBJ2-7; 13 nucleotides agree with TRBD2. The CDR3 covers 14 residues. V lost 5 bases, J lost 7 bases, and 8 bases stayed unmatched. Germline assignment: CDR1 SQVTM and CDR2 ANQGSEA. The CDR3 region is CSVSGLAGELEQYF. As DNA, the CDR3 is TGCAGCGTTTCCGGACTAGCGGGAGAGCTTGAGCAGTACTTC.

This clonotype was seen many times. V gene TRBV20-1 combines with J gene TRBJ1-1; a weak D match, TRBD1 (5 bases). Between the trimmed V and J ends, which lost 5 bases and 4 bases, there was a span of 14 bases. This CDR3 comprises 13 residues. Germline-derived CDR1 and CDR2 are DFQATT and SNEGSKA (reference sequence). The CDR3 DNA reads TGCAGTGCTGCCCGAAGGGGCCCCACTGAAGCTTTCTTT. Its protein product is CSAARRGPTEAFF.

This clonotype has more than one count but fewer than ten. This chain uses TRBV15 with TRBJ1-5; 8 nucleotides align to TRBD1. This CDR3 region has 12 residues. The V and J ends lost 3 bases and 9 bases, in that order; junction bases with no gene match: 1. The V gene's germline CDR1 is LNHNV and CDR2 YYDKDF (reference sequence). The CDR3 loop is CATSSDRGPQHF. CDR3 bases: TGTGCCACCAGCAGCGACAGGGGGCCCCAGCATTTT.

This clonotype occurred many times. The CDR3 DNA reads as TGTGCCAGCTTTCGACAGGGAGGGAGATCCCAGTACTTC. It translates to CASFRQGGRSQYF. The rearrangement joins TRBV18 to TRBJ2-5; D may be TRBD1 or TRBD2 (7 bases each). Germline CDR1 reads KGHSH; CDR2 reads LQKENI. The CDR3 has 13 amino acids. V was pared by 7 bases and J by 9 bases, with 18 bases between.